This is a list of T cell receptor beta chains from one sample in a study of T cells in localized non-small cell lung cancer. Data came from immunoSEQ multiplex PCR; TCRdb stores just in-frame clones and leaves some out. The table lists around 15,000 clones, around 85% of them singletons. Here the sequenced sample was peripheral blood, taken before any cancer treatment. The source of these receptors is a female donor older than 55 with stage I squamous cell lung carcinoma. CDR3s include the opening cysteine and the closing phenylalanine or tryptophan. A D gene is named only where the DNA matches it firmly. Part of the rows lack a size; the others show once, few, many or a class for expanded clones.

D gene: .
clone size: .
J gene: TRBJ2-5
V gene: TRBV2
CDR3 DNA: TGTGCCAGCATTGATCAACACCGGGACCAAGAGACCCAGTACTTC
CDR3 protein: CASIDQHRDQETQYF

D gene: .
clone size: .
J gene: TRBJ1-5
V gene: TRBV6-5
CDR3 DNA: TGTGCCAGCAGTTACAGGGAAGGTCAGCCCCAGCATTTT
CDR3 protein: CASSYREGQPQHF

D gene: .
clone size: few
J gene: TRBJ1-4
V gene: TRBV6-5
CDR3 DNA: TGTGCCAGCACGGAATCCCAGATGGGAAAACTGTTTTTT
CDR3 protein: CASTESQMGKLFF

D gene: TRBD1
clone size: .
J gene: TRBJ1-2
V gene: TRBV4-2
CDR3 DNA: TGTGCCAGCAGCCGGGGACAGGGGTATGGCTACACCTTC
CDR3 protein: CASSRGQGYGYTF

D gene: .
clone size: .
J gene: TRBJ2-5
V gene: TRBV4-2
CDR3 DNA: TGTGCCAGCAGCCAAGGACAGTTCCAAGAGACCCAGTACTTC
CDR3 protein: CASSQGQFQETQYF

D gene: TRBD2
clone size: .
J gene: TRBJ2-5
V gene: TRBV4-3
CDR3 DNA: TGCGCCAGCAGCCAAGATGTAACGGGAGGGGGGGAGACCCAGTACTTC
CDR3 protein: CASSQDVTGGGETQYF

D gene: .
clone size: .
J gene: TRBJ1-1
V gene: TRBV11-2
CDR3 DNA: TGTGCCAGCAGCCTTCTCGGGAGGTTGAACACTGAAGCTTTCTTT
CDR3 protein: CASSLLGRLNTEAFF

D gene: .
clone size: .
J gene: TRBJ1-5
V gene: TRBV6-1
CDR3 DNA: TGTGCCAGCAGTGAAACCCGGTCCTCGAGCAGGCCCCAGCATTTT
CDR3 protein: CASSETRSSSRPQHF

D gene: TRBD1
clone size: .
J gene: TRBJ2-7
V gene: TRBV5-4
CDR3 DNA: TGTGCCAGCAGCTTGCGTCAGGGGGCGATGGAGCAGTACTTC
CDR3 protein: CASSLRQGAMEQYF

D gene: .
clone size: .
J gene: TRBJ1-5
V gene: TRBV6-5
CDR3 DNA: TGTGCCAGCAAAGAGGACAGCACCAATCAGCCCCAGCATTTT
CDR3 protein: CASKEDSTNQPQHF

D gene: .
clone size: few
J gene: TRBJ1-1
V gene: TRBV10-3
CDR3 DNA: TGTGCCATCAGTATACAGGGGAACACTGAAGCTTTCTTT
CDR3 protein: CAISIQGNTEAFF

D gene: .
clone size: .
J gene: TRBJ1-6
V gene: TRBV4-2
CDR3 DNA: TGTGCCAGCAGCCAAGACAGCTCCTATAATTCACCCCTCCACTTT
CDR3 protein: CASSQDSSYNSPLHF

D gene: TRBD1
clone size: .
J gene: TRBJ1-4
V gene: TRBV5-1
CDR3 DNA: TGCGCCAGCAGCTTGGCGGCGCAGGGGGATGAAAAACTGTTTTTT
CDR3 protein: CASSLAAQGDEKLFF

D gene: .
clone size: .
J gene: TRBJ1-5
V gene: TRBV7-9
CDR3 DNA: TGTGCCAGCAGCTTAGAGGAGGCAGGTAGACAGCCCCAGCATTTT
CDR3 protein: CASSLEEAGRQPQHF

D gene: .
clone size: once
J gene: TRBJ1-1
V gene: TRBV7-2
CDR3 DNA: TGTGCCAGCAGCTTTGATCCAAACACTGAAGCTTTCTTT
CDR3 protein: CASSFDPNTEAFF

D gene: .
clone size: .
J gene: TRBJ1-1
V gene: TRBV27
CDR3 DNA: TGTGCCAGCTCACTCGGTTGGATCTCGGGAAACACTGAAGCTTTCTTT
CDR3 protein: CASSLGWISGNTEAFF

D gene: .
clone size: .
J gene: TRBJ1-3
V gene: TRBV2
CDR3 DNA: TGTGCCAGCAGTGAAGTTTCTGGAAACACCATATATTTT
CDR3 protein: CASSEVSGNTIYF

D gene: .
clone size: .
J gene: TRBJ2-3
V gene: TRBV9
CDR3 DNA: TGTGCCAGCAGCGTAGTGGCTAGCAGGGATACGCAGTATTTT
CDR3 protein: CASSVVASRDTQYF

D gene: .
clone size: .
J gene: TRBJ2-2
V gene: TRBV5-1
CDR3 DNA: TGCGCCAGCAACAAGGACACCGGGGAGCTGTTTTTT
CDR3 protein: CASNKDTGELFF

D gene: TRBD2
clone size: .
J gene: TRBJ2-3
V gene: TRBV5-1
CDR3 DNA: TGCGCCAGCAGCTTGGGCGGGAGGGCCTTTTACGCAGATACGCAGTATTTT
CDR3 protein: CASSLGGRAFYADTQYF

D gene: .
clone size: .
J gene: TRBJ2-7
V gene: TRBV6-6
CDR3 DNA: TGTGCCAGCAGTGCAACCGGGGCACTAGACGAGCAGTACTTC
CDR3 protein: CASSATGALDEQYF

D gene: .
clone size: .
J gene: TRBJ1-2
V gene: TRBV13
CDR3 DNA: TGTGCCAGCAGCTTAGGACGGCCCAGCTATGGCTACACCTTC
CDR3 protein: CASSLGRPSYGYTF

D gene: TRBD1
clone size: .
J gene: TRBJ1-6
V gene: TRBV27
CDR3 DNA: TGTGCCAGTTCAGCTGGACAGGGGATTGGTTCACCCCTCCACTTT
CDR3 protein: CASSAGQGIGSPLHF

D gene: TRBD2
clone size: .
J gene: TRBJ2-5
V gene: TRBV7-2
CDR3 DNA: TGTGCCAGCAGTCGGGGGGAAGCGGGGACCCAGTACTTC
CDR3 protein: CASSRGEAGTQYF

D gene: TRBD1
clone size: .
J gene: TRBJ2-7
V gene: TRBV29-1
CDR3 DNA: TGCAGCGTTCTGACAGGGGAGAGGGACGAGCAGTACTTC
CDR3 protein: CSVLTGERDEQYF

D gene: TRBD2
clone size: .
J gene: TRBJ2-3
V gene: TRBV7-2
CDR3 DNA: TGTGCCAGCAGGGCCGGGACTAGCGGGAGGGGGGGCACAGATACGCAGTATTTT
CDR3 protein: CASRAGTSGRGGTDTQYF

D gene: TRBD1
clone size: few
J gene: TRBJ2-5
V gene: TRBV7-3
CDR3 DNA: TGTGCCAGCAGCCCGTCCCTCCGGACAGGGAAAGAGACCCAGTACTTC
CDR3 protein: CASSPSLRTGKETQYF

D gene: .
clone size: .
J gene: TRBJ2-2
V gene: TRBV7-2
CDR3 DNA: TGTGCCAGCAGCTTAGCCTCTTCAAAAACCGGGGAGCTGTTTTTT
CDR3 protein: CASSLASSKTGELFF

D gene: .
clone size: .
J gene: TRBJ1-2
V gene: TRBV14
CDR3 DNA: TGTGCCAGCAGCCAAGATGCGTGGTCAGCCCCGGCGTTC
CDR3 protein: CASSQDAWSAPAF

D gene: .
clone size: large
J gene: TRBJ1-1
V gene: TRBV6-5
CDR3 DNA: TGTGCCAGCAGTCAACAGGGCGCTACTGAAGCTTTCTTT
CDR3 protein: CASSQQGATEAFF

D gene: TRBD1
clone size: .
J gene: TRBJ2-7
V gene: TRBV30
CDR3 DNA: TGTGCCTGGGGACAGGGACCACCGGGGGAGCAGTACTTC
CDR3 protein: CAWGQGPPGEQYF

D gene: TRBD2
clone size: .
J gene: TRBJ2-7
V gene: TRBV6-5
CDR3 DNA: TGTGCCAGCAGCGAGTTACTAGCGGGGGTCGACGAGCAGTACTTC
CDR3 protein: CASSELLAGVDEQYF

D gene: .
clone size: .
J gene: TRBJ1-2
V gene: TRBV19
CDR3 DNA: TGTGCCAGTAGTATTGAGGGAAACTATGGCTACACCTTC
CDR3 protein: CASSIEGNYGYTF

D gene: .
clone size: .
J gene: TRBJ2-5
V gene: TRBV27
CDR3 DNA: TGTGCCAGCAGAGCCTTTGGACTTGCCGAGACCCAGTACTTC
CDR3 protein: CASRAFGLAETQYF

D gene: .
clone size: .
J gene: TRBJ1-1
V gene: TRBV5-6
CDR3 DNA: TGTGCCAGCAGCTTGGTAGTAGACACTGAAGCTTTCTTT
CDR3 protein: CASSLVVDTEAFF

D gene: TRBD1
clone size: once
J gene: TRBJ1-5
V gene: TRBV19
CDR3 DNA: TGTGCCAGTAGTATGGCCCGGGACAGGCTGAATCAGCCCCAGCATTTT
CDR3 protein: CASSMARDRLNQPQHF

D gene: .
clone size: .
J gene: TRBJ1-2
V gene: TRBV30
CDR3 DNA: TGTGCCTGGAGGGAGGTGGGGGTAAAGTATGGCTACACCTTC
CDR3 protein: CAWREVGVKYGYTF

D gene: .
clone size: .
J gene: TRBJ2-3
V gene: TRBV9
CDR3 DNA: TGTGCCAGCAGCCGAGGGACCGTAGGCACAGATACGCAGTATTTT
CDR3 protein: CASSRGTVGTDTQYF

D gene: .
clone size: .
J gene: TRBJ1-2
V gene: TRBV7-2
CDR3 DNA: TGTGCCAGCAGGACGGGGTTGGGAGGCTACACCTTC
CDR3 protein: CASRTGLGGYTF

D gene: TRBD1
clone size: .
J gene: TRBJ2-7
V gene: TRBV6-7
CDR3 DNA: TGTGCCAGCAGTTACTCGACAGGGCAAGGAGACGAGCAGTACTTC
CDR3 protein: CASSYSTGQGDEQYF

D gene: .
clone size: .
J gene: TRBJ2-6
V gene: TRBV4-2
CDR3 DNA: TGTGCCAGCAGCCAAGAGGGGGCACTTGGGGCCAACGTCCTGACTTTC
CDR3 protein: CASSQEGALGANVLTF

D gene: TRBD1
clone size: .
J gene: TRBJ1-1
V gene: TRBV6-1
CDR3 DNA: TGTGCCAGCAGTGCTCCCGGGACAGCCATGAACACTGAAGCTTTCTTT
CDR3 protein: CASSAPGTAMNTEAFF

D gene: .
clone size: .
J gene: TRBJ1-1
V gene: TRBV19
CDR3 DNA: TGTGCCAGTAGTATGGGGAGAGAAGCTTTCTTT
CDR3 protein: CASSMGREAFF

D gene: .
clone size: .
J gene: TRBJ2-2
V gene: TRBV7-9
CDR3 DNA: TGTGCCAGCAGACCCCCTTTAAGGTTAGACACCGGGGAGCTGTTTTTT
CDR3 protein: CASRPPLRLDTGELFF